The source of this TCR beta chain is a study of T cells in Graves' hyperthyroidism and ophthalmopathy (dated by TCRdb to about 2019). For the wider study: Peripheral blood was collected at initial diagnosis, before any treatment. A discovery cohort of about a hundred patients, roughly 45 with Graves' ophthalmopathy and under 60 with stable Graves' hyperthyroidism, was used to find distinguishing TCR V-J signatures. Prospective prediction of ophthalmopathy was tested in an independent validation cohort consisting of some 19 hyperthyroidism patients and approximately 16 patients who later progressed to ophthalmopathy. The roughly 94 discovery patients were randomly divided into training and test sets at a 7:3 ratio. In roughly six Graves' hyperthyroidism patients, the study also compared T-cell repertoires from thyroid tissue with T-cell repertoires from blood. After sampling, hyperthyroidism patients received methimazole starting at 30 mg daily, and ophthalmopathy patients received high-dose intravenous methylprednisolone. The paper reports TCR Vbeta CDR3 sequencing of over 120 peripheral blood samples: fewer than 50 ophthalmopathy, under 80 hyperthyroidism and roughly 17 progressor patients.

Stable Graves' hyperthyroidism was defined as no progression to ophthalmopathy during 18 months of follow-up. The hyperthyroidism patients were between 18 and 65 years old and newly diagnosed, with a disease duration of less than 2 months. Any patient with an uncontrolled infection, another autoimmune disease, pregnancy or lactation was excluded. Diagnoses relied on clinical symptoms, serum thyroxine and TRAb, thyroid ultrasound and orbital computed tomography. PBMCs were isolated from approximately 10 ml of fresh peripheral blood by Ficoll-Paque density gradient centrifugation. Total RNA was extracted using Trizol reagent, and RNA quality was assessed on an Agilent 2100 Bioanalyzer. The junction shows trimming of 4 bases on V and 8 bases on J, and the gene matches do not reach 9 bases of it. The CDR3, cysteine through phenylalanine, is 14 amino acids long. The CDR3 DNA has 42 bases and is translated from base 1.

General study outcomes and caveats: In validation, the model predicted progression to ophthalmopathy a median of roughly 6.5 months before onset, with approximately 70% sensitivity and around 76% specificity. No statistical method was used to fix the sample size in advance, and group allocation was not hidden from the investigators. A model built on a 13 V-J signature distinguished ophthalmopathy from stable hyperthyroidism, reaching approximately 89% sensitivity and approximately 83% specificity in cross-validation and 80%/75% in testing. Blood samples also contained most of the expanded thyroid clonotypes (frequency above 0.001), which suggests that blood repertoires may reflect thyroid immune responses.

The TCR beta CDR3 regions were amplified from the RNA transcripts. The first round of RT-PCR for the TCR CDR3 was performed with the HTBI primer set and the Qiagen OneStep RT-PCR kit. The libraries were constructed in a second round of multiplex PCR and then size-selected and purified. Sequencing of the libraries was done on an Illumina HiSeq2000 using paired-end 100 bp reads. In the authors' own workflow: SOAPnuke was used to process the raw data, with reads discarded if the reads contained adapters or uncalled bases, had a mean Phred below 15, or lacked an exact constant-primer or identifier match. High-quality paired reads were merged using COPE v1.2.5, and each unique nucleotide sequence was defined as a clonotype. Clonotypes were aligned to IMGT TRBV, TRBD and TRBJ reference segments using MiTCR v1.1. Only V-J combinations with frequency above 0.0001, covering roughly 99% of repertoires, were analysed. A TCS score was defined as the ratio of F50 (clonal expansion) to E x V (chaos), with BLOSUM62-based TCRdist applied between CDR3 peptides within each V-J. Welch's t-statistics and random forest reduced around 510 V-J features to roughly 13, which were used in a naive Bayes classifier (R e1071). The Morisita-Horn index was used to measure how similar the thyroid and blood repertoires were. In TCRdb, the public reads were trimmed at Q25 with fastp and aligned with MiXCR, with productive beta chains retained. A single entry per CDR3 protein holds the most common genes and DNA from its merged rows. The V and J calls were determined by TCRdb, not by the authors. This sample lists hundreds of thousands of distinct CDR3 sequences; 35% were detected once. The leading ten clones occupy 31% of the sample.

This clonotype was seen a handful of times. The specificity of this receptor is unknown. Per-nucleotide qualities are absent, and no much larger clonotype sits a single base away. The receptor comes from a woman aged 35 to 49 with Graves' hyperthyroidism. The chain is made from TRBV12-3 or TRBV12-4 and TRBJ2-7, and 9 bases in between align with TRBD1. Sequenced: blood. The CDR3 region: CASSSGTGRIQQYF. The base sequence is TGTGCCAGCAGTTCCGGGACAGGGAGAATCCAGCAGTACTTC.